This T cell receptor beta chain was sequenced in a study of shared clonotypes between healthy human individuals. Assay used: immunoSEQ multiplex PCR; TCRdb lists only in-frame clones, some missing. The sample includes 950,000 to 1,100,000 clones, around four fifths of them seen just once. Trimming cost V 0 bases and J 4 bases, with 15 bases left between them. Germline values: CDR1 GTSNPN, CDR2 SVGIG (reference sequence). The CDR3 is 15 amino acids. This clone came up a few times. The sequence derives from a man younger than 35 in good health. The chain links TRBV30 to TRBJ1-1; no clear D gene. Sequences were obtained from memory CD4+ T cells sorted from blood. Subset denoted: CD45RA-negative fraction. The chain's CDR3 is CAWSVNSRMGTEAFF. The DNA of the CDR3 is TGTGCCTGGAGTGTGAATAGTAGGATGGGCACTGAAGCTTTCTTT.